These T cell receptor beta chains were read from a single sample in a study of beta chain features in type 1 diabetes. Measured with immunoSEQ multiplex PCR; TCRdb has only the in-frame clones, and not every one. The sample holds about 370,000 clones, more than 12% seen once. Sequencing was done on a sample of naive CD4+ T cells from blood. These TCRs come from a woman in her late teens or twenties in good health. CDR3s leave out the opening cysteine and the closing phenylalanine or tryptophan.

J gene,V gene,CDR3 protein
TRBJ2-3,TRBV7-2,ASSLGLAGGDTQY
TRBJ2-3,TRBV28,ASRDRSTDTQY
TRBJ2-5,TRBV11-2,ASSRQGGETQY
TRBJ2-3,TRBV28,ASSPWGPPHTQY
TRBJ2-5,TRBV10-3,AISESSGQETQY
TRBJ1-2,TRBV5-6,ASSLLGGSGGYT
TRBJ1-1,TRBV30,AWSVNLNTEAF
TRBJ2-7,TRBV6-6,ASSIESYEQY
TRBJ1-1,TRBV20-1,SARDRARAF
TRBJ1-2,TRBV28,ASSEAYYGYT
TRBJ2-7,TRBV19,ASGTSGVYEQY
TRBJ1-1,TRBV7-9,AYGTGTVNTEAF
TRBJ2-5,TRBV29-1,SVPGTRGYQY
TRBJ2-1,TRBV6-5,ASSYADRVPSEQF
TRBJ2-5,TRBV2,ASNYPLAGAVETQY
TRBJ2-1,TRBV4-2,ASSQDRINEQF
TRBJ1-5,TRBV27,ASSDGQTSNQPQH
TRBJ2-7,TRBV30,AGSGRAYEQY
-,TRBV30,ACFRDRGYEQY
TRBJ1-4,TRBV19,ASQTGGREKLF
TRBJ1-2,TRBV30,AWSVGGQRGYT
TRBJ2-3,TRBV5-1,ASSLETSGSIIDTQY
TRBJ2-1,TRBV5-1,ASSPGTGAYYNEQF
TRBJ2-5,TRBV5-1,ASSLEGTLQETQY
TRBJ2-7,TRBV2,ASSEYLAGAKQY
TRBJ2-7,TRBV15,ATSRGDFLSYEQY
TRBJ2-7,TRBV5-6,ASSRDRGYEQY
TRBJ2-1,TRBV7-3,ASSLSPTSYNEQF
TRBJ1-4,TRBV5-1,ASSFRGQGNEKLF
TRBJ1-2,TRBV28,ASTLDRNYGYT
TRBJ2-1,TRBV5-1,ASSLNSGSIYEQF
TRBJ2-7,TRBV4-1,ASSLRGGAIYEQY
TRBJ1-1,TRBV30,ACQRQVNTEAF
TRBJ2-5,TRBV27,ASSPWTDKETQY
TRBJ1-1,TRBV29-1,SVTEQEKNTEAF
TRBJ2-1,TRBV4-1,ASSQVGRGEYNEQF
TRBJ2-7,TRBV21-1,ASSKNRDRVNEQY
TRBJ2-5,TRBV7-9,ASSASGETQY
TRBJ2-1,TRBV19,ASSRGQHYNEQF
TRBJ2-1,TRBV29-1,SVEGAHNEQF
TRBJ2-1,TRBV21-1,ASPKWGGGPRGNEQF
TRBJ2-7,TRBV28,ASSKLRVWAYEQY
TRBJ1-2,TRBV5-1,ASSLVVQELAGYT
TRBJ1-1,TRBV7-9,ASSLVTGVNTEAF
TRBJ1-1,TRBV7-9,ASSLGGGDAEAF
TRBJ2-6,TRBV5-1,ASSPGGWSGANVLT
TRBJ2-1,TRBV2,ASSTRTGGNEQF
TRBJ2-1,TRBV25-1,ASSESSGSTPF
TRBJ2-5,TRBV5-4,ASSPTRDMFGTQY
TRBJ1-1,TRBV18,ASSPSPGGSFEAF
TRBJ2-7,TRBV19,ASSINGQATYEQY
TRBJ1-2,TRBV27,ASSWDRLRGYGYT